This T cell receptor (beta chain) was documented in a study of blood T cell repertoires in COVID-19 (dated by TCRdb to the early 2020s). With regard to the full study: Samples from collaborators originated in the United States, Italy and Spain and spanned both the acute and convalescent phases of COVID-19. The material from the prospective study consisted of cDNA or gDNA derived from T cells, B-cell-depleted T cells, or PBMCs. Subjects who had been exposed to COVID-19, were actively infected with it, or had recovered from it provided the deeply sampled blood TCRbeta repertoires that made up the dataset. The repertoires were released in a freely available public database intended as a resource for research on the immune response to SARS-CoV-2. The samples were drawn from two sources: the first 160 participants of the ongoing ImmuneRACE study, and approximately 1,300 subjects contributed by 6 global collaborators. The sample metadata nearly always contained a de-identified subject ID, COVID-19 status, age in years and sex. Where available, HLA class I and class II types were taken from metadata supplied by the sample provider and were not determined by assay-based typing. The research as a whole found: How much clinical and demographic metadata was included differed by source and by participant, and the metadata was provided uncurated.

Reading from cysteine to phenylalanine, the CDR3 counts 15 amino acids. CDR3 DNA is the only sequence kept; it has 45 bases, read in frame from the first base. Via the germline V gene (reference sequence), CDR1 is LNHNV and CDR2 YYDKDF. V loses 3 bases of germline sequence and J loses 4 bases, and the interval between the two ends is 15 bases. To note about this clone: Its cognate antigen has yet to be identified. Base quality data are lacking; no much larger clone is found one base away.

The immunoSEQ Assay, a bias-controlled multiplex PCR, was used to amplify TCRbeta CDR3 regions from genomic DNA. The authors' analysis ran thus. Nucleated cell counts per sample were estimated from amplification of reference gene primers within the assay. To quantify the absolute abundance of each unique TCRbeta CDR3 rearrangement, sequence reads were collapsed and filtered. Productive Simpson clonality was computed per sample as the square root of Simpson's diversity index over productive rearrangements. This immuneACCESS table, as held by TCRdb, lists in-frame sequences with V and J called but not all clones. Of the missing ones, under half trace to an unresolved V gene in checked studies; the others have no known cause. D and trimming come from the DNA, and the V and J calls and clone size come from that table. This sample is represented by more than 200,000 clones; under 90% of them were singletons. Around 4.2% of the sample lies in the top ten.

Each collaborating institution followed its own protocols to collect whole blood in K2EDTA tubes. For TCRbeta analysis, collaborators shipped samples as frozen whole blood, isolated PBMCs, or DNA extracted from either of those sample types. The origin of this receptor is a man aged 55 to 69 with acute or convalescent COVID-19. This chain joins TRBV15 to TRBJ1-2; the D segment could be TRBD1, given 6 matching bases. The sample was peripheral blood. The nucleotide sequence is TGTGCCACCAGCAGGGACCTTACAGGGACCTATGGCTACACCTTC. It codes for CATSRDLTGTYGYTF.